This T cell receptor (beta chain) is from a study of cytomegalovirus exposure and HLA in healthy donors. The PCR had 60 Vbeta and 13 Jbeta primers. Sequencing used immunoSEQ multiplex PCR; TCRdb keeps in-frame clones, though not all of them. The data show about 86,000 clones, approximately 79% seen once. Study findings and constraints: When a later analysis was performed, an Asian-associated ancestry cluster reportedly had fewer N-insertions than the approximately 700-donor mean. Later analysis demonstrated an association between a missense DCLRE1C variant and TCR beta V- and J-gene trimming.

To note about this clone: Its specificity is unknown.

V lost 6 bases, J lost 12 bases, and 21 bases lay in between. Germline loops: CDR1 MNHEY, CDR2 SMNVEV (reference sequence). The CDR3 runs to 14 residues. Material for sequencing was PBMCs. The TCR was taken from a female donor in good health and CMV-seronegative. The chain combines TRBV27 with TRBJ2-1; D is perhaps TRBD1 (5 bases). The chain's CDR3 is CASRKPQGLGSQFF. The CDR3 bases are TGTGCCAGCAGAAAACCCCAGGGTCTAGGATCGCAGTTCTTC.